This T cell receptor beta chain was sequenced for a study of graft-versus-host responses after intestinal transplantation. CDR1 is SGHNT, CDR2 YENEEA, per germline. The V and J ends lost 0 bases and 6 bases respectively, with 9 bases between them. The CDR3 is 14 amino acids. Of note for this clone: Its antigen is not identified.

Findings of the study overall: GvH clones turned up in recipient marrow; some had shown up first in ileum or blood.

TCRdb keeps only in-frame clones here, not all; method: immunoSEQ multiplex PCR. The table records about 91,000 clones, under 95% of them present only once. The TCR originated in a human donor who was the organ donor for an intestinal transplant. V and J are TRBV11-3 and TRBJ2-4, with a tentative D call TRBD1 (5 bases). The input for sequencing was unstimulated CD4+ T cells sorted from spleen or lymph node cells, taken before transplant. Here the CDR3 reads CASSLDRAINIQYF. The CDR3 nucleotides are TGTGCCAGCAGCTTAGACAGGGCTATAAACATTCAGTACTTC.